This TCR beta chain was recorded in a study of blood T cell repertoires in COVID-19. Measured with immunoSEQ multiplex PCR; TCRdb has only the in-frame clones, and not every one. The table records some 200,000 clones, approximately 82% of them present only once. This CDR3 is 13 amino acids long. Trimming took off 7 bases at V and 5 bases at J, with 17 bases between the two ends. Germline CDR1 SQVTM, CDR2 ANQGSEA. This receptor was identified in a man between 45 and 60 years old with active or convalescent COVID-19. The sequencing input was peripheral blood. The chain carries TRBV29-1 and TRBJ2-5, with D possibly TRBD2 on 6 matching bases. Written as DNA, the CDR3 is TGCAGCGCTTACCGGGGAGGTGGGGAGACCCAGTACTTC. Encoded protein: CSAYRGGGETQYF.